These 6 T cell receptor beta chains share one sample of origin, sequenced in a study of cytomegalovirus exposure and HLA in healthy donors. A multiplex PCR was run with 60 Vbeta primers and 13 Jbeta primers. Assay: immunoSEQ multiplex PCR; the TCRdb copy retains only in-frame clones and omits some. The table has some 78,000 clones, roughly three quarters seen once. The specimen was PBMCs. All receptors derive from a woman between 45 and 60 years old in good health and CMV-seropositive.

The chain couples TRBV7-9 to TRBJ1-5, with 8 bases matching TRBD1. V was clipped by 6 bases and J by 3 bases; unmatched bases: 4. The CDR3 covers 14 residues. Germline V gives CDR1 SEHNR, CDR2 FQNEAQ (reference sequence). This CDR3 reads CASSPTGANQPQHF. Here the CDR3 DNA reads TGTGCCAGCAGTCCGACAGGGGCCAATCAGCCCCAGCATTTT.

This clone was counted a single time. The chain combines TRBV10-3 with TRBJ2-7; 9 positions agree with TRBD1. Germline values: CDR1 ENHRY, CDR2 SYGVKD. CDR3 length: 13 residues. V shed 10 bases and J 3 bases; nucleotides not matched to a gene: 7. As DNA, the CDR3 is TGTGCCACCCTCCCGGGACAGGGCTACGAGCAGTACGTC. Amino acid sequence: CATLPGQGYEQYV.

This clone showed up just a few times. The chain recombines TRBV5-1 with TRBJ2-3; 7 bases are a match to TRBD1. V was clipped by 1 base and J by 6 bases; unmatched bases: 5. The CDR3 contains 14 residues. Germline lookup yields CDR1 SGHRS and CDR2 YFSETQ. In DNA form, the CDR3 reads TGCGCCAGCAGCTTGAGGGGGCAATCCGATACGCAGTATTTT. Its protein is CASSLRGQSDTQYF.

The CDR3 spells CASSFEKGAAFF. The CDR3 coding sequence is TGTGCCAGCAGCTTCGAGAAAGGGGCGGCTTTCTTT. The gene calls are TRBV11-2 and TRBJ1-1, with D possibly TRBD1 on 5 matching bases. V lost 3 bases, J lost 11 bases, and 13 bases lay in between. The germline CDR1 and CDR2 sequences are SGHAT and FQNNGV. The CDR3 length is 12 residues.

The chain couples TRBV5-1 to TRBJ2-7; D remains ambiguous. The CDR3 is 14 amino acids. The V end lost 2 bases, the J end lost 4 bases, and 13 bases lay between the germline ends. Looked up from germline, CDR1 is SGHRS and CDR2 is YFSETQ. The CDR3 DNA follows: TGCGCCAGCAGCTTCCTTGGCGCCGGGTACGAGCAGTACTTC. This codes for CASSFLGAGYEQYF.

The rearrangement links TRBV10-3 to TRBJ1-1; D gene ambiguous. Trimming removed 3 bases from V and 1 base from J, with 9 bases in between. The CDR3 is made up of 14 amino acids. From germline, CDR1 is ENHRY and CDR2 SYGVKD. CDR3 protein: CAISDPSTNTEAFF. CDR3 sequence (DNA): TGTGCCATCAGTGATCCGAGTACGAACACTGAAGCTTTCTTT.